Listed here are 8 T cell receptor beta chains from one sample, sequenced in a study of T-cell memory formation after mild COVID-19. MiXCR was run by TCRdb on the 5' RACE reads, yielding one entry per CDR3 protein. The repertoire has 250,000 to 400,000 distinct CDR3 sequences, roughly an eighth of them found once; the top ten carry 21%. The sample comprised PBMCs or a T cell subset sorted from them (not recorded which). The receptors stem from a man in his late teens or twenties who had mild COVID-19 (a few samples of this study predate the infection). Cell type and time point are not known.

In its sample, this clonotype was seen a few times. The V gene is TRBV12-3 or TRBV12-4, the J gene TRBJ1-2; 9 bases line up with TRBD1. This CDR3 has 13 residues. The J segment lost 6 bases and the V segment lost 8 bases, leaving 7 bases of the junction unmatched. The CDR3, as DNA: TGTGCCAGCGGATTGGGACAGGGCCATGGCTACACCTTC. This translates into CASGLGQGHGYTF.

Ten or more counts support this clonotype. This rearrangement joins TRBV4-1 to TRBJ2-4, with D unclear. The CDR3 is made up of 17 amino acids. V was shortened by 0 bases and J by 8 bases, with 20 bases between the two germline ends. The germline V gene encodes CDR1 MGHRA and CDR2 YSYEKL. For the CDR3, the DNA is TGCGCCAGCAGCCAAGATTCTCCAGGAACTGCCGAGGACATTCAGTACTTC. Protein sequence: CASSQDSPGTAEDIQYF.

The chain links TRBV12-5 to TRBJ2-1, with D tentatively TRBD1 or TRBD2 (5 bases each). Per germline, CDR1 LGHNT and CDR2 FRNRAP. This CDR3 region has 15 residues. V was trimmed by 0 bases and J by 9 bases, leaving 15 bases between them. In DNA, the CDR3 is TGTGCTAGTGGTTTGGTACTCGGGGACCCCCCTGAGCAGTTCTTC. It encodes CASGLVLGDPPEQFF.

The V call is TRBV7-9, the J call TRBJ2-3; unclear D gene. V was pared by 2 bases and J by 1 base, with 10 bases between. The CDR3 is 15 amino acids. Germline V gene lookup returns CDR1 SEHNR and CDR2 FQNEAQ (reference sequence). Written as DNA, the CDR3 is TGTGCCAGCAGCTTATCGGAATCGGGCACAGATACGCAGTATTTT. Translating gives CASSLSESGTDTQYF.

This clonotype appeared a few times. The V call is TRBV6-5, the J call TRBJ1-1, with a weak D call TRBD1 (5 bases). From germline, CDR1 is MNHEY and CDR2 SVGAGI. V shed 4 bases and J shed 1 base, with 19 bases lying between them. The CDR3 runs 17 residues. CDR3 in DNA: TGTGCCAGCAGTTCCCTCGGGGGTTGGAGTCGGAACACTGAAGCTTTCTTT. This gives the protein CASSSLGGWSRNTEAFF.

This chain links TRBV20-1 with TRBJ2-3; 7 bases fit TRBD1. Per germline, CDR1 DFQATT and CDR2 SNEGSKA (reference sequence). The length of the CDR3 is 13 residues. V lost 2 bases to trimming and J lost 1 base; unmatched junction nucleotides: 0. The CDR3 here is CSARQGGTDTQYF. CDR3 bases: TGCAGTGCTAGACAGGGGGGCACAGATACGCAGTATTTT.

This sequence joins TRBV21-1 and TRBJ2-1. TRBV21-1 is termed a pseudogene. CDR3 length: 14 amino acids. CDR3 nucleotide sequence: TGTGCCAGCAGCAAGAGGACATCATACAATGAGCAGTTCTTC. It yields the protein CASSKRTSYNEQFF.

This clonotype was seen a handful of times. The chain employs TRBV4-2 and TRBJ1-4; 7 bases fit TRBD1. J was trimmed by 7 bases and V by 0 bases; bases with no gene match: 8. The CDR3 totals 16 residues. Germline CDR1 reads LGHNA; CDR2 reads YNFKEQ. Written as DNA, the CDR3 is TGTGCCAGCAGCCAAGAATTCGGGACAGCCATTGAAAAACTGTTTTTT. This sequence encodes CASSQEFGTAIEKLFF.